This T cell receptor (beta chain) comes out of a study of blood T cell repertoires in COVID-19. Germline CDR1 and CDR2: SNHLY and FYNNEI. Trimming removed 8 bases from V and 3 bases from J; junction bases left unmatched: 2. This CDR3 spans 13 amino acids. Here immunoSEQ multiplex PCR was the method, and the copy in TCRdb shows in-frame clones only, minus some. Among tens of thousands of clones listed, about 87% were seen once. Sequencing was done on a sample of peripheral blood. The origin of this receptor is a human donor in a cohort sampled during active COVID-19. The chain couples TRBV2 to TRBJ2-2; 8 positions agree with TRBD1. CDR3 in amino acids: CASGQGDTGELFF. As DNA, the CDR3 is TGTGCCAGCGGACAGGGAGACACCGGGGAGCTGTTTTTT.